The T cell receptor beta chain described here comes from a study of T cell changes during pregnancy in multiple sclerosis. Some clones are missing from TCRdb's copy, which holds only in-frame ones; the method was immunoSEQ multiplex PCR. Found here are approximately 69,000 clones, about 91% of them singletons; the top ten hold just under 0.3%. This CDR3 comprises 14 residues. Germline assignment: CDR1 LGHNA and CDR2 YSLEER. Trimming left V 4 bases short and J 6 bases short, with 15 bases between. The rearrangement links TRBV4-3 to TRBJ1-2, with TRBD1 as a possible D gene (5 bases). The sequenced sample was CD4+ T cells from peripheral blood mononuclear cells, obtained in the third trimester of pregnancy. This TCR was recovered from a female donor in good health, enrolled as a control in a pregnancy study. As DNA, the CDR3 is TGCGCCAGCAGCCGGGGGGTCTTAGGGAATGGCTACACCTTC. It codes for CASSRGVLGNGYTF.